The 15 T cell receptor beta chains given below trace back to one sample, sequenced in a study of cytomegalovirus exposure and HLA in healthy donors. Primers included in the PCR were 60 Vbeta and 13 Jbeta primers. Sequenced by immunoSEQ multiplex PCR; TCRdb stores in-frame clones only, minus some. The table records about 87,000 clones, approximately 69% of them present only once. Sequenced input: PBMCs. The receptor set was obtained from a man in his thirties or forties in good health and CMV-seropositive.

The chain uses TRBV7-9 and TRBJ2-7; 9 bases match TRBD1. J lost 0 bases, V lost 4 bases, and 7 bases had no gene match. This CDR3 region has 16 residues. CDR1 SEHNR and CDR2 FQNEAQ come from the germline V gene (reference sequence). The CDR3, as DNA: TGTGCCAGCAGCTCGACGGACAGGGGAAACTCCTACGAGCAGTACTTC. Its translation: CASSSTDRGNSYEQYF.

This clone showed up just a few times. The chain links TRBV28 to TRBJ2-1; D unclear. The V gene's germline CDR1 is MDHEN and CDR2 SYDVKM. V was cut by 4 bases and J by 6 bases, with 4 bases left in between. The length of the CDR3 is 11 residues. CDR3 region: CASSYSNEQFF. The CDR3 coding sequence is TGTGCCAGCAGTTATAGCAATGAGCAGTTCTTC.

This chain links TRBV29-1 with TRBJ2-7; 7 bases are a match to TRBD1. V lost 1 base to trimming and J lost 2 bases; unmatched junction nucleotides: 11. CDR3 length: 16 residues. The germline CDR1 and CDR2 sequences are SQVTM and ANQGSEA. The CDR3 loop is CSVEAPYRGIAYEQYF. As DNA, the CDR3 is TGCAGCGTTGAAGCTCCTTACAGGGGAATCGCCTACGAGCAGTACTTC.

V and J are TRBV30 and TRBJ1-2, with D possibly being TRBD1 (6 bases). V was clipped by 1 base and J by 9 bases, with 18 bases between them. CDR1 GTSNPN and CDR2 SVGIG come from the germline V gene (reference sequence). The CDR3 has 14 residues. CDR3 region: CAWSATGSARSYTF. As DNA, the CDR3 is TGTGCCTGGAGTGCCACAGGGTCGGCTCGGAGCTACACCTTC.

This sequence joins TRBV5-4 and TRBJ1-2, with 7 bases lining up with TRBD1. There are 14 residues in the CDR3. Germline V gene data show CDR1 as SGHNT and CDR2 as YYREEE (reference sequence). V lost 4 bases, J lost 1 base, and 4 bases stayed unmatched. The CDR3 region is CASSRDSSNYGYTF. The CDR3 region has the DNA TGTGCCAGCAGCCGGGACAGTAGTAACTATGGCTACACCTTC.

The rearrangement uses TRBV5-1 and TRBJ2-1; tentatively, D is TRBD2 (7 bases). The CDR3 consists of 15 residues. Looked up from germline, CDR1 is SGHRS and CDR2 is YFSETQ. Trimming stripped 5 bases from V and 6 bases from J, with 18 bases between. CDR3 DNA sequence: TGCGCCAGCAGTAAGGGGACACGGGGGGCCAATGAGCAGTTCTTC. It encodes CASSKGTRGANEQFF.

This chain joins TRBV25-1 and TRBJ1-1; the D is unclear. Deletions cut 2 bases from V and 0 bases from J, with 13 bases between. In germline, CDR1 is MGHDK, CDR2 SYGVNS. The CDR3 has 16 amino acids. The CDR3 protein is CASSERGPFMNTEAFF. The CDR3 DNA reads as TGTGCCAGCAGTGAAAGAGGGCCTTTTATGAACACTGAAGCTTTCTTT.

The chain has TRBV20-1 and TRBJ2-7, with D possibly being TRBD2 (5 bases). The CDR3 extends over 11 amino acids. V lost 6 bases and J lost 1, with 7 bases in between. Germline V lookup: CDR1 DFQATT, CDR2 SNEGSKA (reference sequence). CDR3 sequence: CSAGLSYEQYF. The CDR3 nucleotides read TGCAGTGCCGGACTTTCCTACGAGCAGTACTTC.

The CDR3 spells CASSQGLTVSYEQYF. As DNA, the CDR3 is TGTGCCAGCAGCCAAGGACTAACCGTCTCCTACGAGCAGTACTTC. This chain joins TRBV4-2 and TRBJ2-7; the D gene is possibly TRBD2 (5 bases). The CDR3 has 15 residues. Trimming cost V 1 base and J 0 bases, with 10 bases left between them. Germline V gene lookup returns CDR1 LGHNA and CDR2 YNFKEQ.

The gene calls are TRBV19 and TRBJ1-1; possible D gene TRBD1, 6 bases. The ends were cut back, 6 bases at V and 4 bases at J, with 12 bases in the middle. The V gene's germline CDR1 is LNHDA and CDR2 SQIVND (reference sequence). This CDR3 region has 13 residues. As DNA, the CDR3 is TGTGCCAGTAGAGGTCAGGGGATCACTGAAGCTTTCTTT. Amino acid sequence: CASRGQGITEAFF.

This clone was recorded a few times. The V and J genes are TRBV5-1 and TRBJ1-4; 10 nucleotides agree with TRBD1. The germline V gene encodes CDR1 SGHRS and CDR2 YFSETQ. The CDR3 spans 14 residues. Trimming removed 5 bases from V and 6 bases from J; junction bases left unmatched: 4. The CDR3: CASRRGTGDEKLFF. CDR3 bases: TGCGCCAGCAGGAGGGGGACAGGGGATGAAAAACTGTTTTTT.

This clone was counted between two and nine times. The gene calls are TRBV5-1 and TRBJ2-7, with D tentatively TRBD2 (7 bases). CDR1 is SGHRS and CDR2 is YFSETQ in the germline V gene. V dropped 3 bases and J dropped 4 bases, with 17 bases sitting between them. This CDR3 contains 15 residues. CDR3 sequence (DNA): TGCGCCAGCAGCTCCTCGGGGGGCCCAGTGTACGAGCAGTACTTC. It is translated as CASSSSGGPVYEQYF.

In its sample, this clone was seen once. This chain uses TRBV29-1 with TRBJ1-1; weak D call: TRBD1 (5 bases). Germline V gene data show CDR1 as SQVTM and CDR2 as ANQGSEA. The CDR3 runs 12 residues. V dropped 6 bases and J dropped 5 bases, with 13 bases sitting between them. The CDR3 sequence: CSVTGLGTEAFF. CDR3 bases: TGCAGCGTCACAGGATTAGGGACTGAAGCTTTCTTT.

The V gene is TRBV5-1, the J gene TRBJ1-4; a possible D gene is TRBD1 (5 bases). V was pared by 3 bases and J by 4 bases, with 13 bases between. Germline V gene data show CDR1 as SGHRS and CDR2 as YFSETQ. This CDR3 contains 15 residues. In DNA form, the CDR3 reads TGCGCCAGCAGCTCCCAACCAGGGAATAATGAAAAACTGTTTTTT. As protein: CASSSQPGNNEKLFF. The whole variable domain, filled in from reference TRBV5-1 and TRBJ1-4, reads KAGVTQTPRYLIKTRGQQVTLSCSPISGHRSVSWYQQTPGQGLQFLFEYFSETQRNKGNFPGRFSGRQFSNSRSEMNVSTLELGDSALYLCASSSQPGNNEKLFFGSGTQLSVL.

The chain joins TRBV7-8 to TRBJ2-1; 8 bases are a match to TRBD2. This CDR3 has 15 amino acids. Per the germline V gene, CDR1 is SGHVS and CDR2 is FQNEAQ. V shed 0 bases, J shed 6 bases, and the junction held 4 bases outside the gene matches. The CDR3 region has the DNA TGTGCCAGCAGCTTAGCGGGCGGGAGGAGCAATGAGCAGTTCTTC. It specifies CASSLAGGRSNEQFF.